These 15 T cell receptor beta chains share one sample of origin, sequenced in a study of CD8+ T cells in alopecia areata. The authors extracted RNA and reverse transcribed it into cDNA as the sequencing template. Here immunoSEQ multiplex PCR was the method, and the copy in TCRdb shows in-frame clones only, minus some. The table shows around 120,000 clones, with more than 30% occurring only once. The sequencing input was CD4+ T cells sorted from blood. These TCRs come from a human donor with alopecia areata.

This clone was counted between two and nine times. The rearrangement uses TRBV7-9 and TRBJ2-5; no reliable D call. Germline values: CDR1 SEHNR, CDR2 FQNEAQ (reference sequence). The V gene lost 5 bases and the J gene lost 2 bases, with 6 bases spanning the gap. The CDR3 contains 12 residues. The CDR3 here is CASSRIQETQYF. The CDR3 region has the DNA TGTGCCAGCAGCCGGATTCAAGAGACCCAGTACTTC.

The V call is TRBV29-1, the J call TRBJ1-1, with D uncertain. Germline V gene lookup returns CDR1 SQVTM and CDR2 ANQGSEA. The CDR3 loop spans 11 amino acids. The V gene lost 4 bases and the J gene lost 5 bases, with 8 bases spanning the gap. CDR3 in amino acids: CSVGRGTEAFF. DNA of the CDR3: TGCAGCGTTGGACGCGGGACTGAAGCTTTCTTT.

This clone has only a few counts. The chain is built from TRBV28 and TRBJ2-3, with D hard to call. The CDR3 has 10 residues. Trimming shortened V by 8 bases and J by 8 bases, and 8 bases separated the two germline ends. Germline V gene data show CDR1 as MDHEN and CDR2 as SYDVKM. The CDR3 DNA is TGTGCCAGCCCTCCGGGTACGCAGTATTTT. It is translated as CASPPGTQYF.

The table lists this clone with a few counts. This sequence joins TRBV28 and TRBJ1-1, with D perhaps TRBD1 (5 bases). The V end lost 3 bases, the J end lost 9 bases, and 8 bases lay between the germline ends. The CDR3 is 11 residues long. CDR1 and CDR2 from the germline V gene are MDHEN and SYDVKM. The CDR3 DNA follows: TGTGCCAGCAGTTTGGTGGGGCAAGCTTTCTTT. This encodes CASSLVGQAFF.

About this clone itself: The junction departs from the called germline gene at one end, perhaps through a read error. This chain uses TRBV29-1 with TRBJ1-5, with a weak D call TRBD1 (6 bases). This CDR3 comprises 13 residues. Germline CDR1 reads SQVTM; CDR2 reads ANQGSEA. CDR3 protein: CSVTDRSNQSQHF. The CDR3 nucleotides read TGCAGCGTGACAGACAGGAGCAATCAGTCCCAGCATTTT. Variable domain in full (rest from reference TRBV29-1 and TRBJ1-5): SAVISQKPSRDICQRGTSLTIQCQVDSQVTMMFWYRQQPGQSLTLIATANQGSEATYESGFVIDKFPISRPNLTFSTLTVSNMSPEDSSIYLCSVTDRSNQSQHFGDGTRLSIL.

A few counts support this clone. The chain combines TRBV29-1 with TRBJ1-2, with TRBD1 matching 8 bases. With 4 bases clipped from V and 3 bases from J, the junction kept 4 bases outside the gene matches. Germline values: CDR1 SQVTM, CDR2 ANQGSEA. The CDR3 consists of 13 residues. CDR3 sequence reads: CSVGETGDYGYTF. CDR3 sequence (DNA): TGCAGCGTTGGAGAGACAGGGGACTATGGCTACACCTTC.

The chain links TRBV30 to TRBJ1-5; TRBD1 matches at 9 bases. The V segment lost 3 bases and the J segment 8 bases; nucleotides outside the gene matches: 8. CDR3 size: 14 residues. The germline V gene encodes CDR1 GTSNPN and CDR2 SVGIG (reference sequence). The CDR3 DNA reads as TGTGCCTGGAGGTCACAGGGGGCTGGGGAGCCCCAGCATTTT. This gives the protein CAWRSQGAGEPQHF.

This clone appeared a few times. This chain uses TRBV28 with TRBJ1-2, with 10 bases matching TRBD1. J lost 4 bases, V lost 5 bases, and 4 bases had no gene match. Looked up from germline, CDR1 is MDHEN and CDR2 is SYDVKM. The length of the CDR3 is 14 residues. For the CDR3, the DNA is TGTGCCAGCAGTACAAGGACAGGGGGCTATGGCTACACCTTC. It encodes CASSTRTGGYGYTF.

A note on this clone: This sample also contains other DNA sequences that code for the same CDR3. This chain joins TRBV28 and TRBJ2-7, with D possibly TRBD2 on 6 matching bases. Germline V gene lookup returns CDR1 MDHEN and CDR2 SYDVKM. The CDR3 consists of 12 residues. The V gene lost 3 bases and the J gene lost 4 bases, with 7 bases spanning the gap. Here the CDR3 DNA reads TGTGCCAGCAGTTTGGAGGGTTACGAGCAGTACTTC. It codes for CASSLEGYEQYF.

This CDR3 reads CASSSGTSDTEAFF. CDR3 coding DNA: TGTGCCAGCAGCTCAGGGACTTCAGACACTGAAGCTTTCTTT. This chain uses TRBV5-4 with TRBJ1-1; TRBD1 might be the D (5 bases). The CDR3 loop spans 14 amino acids. Trimming cost V 3 bases and J 3 bases, with 12 bases left between them. Germline V gives CDR1 SGHNT, CDR2 YYREEE (reference sequence).

This clone has only a few counts. This rearrangement joins TRBV28 to TRBJ2-5; D not resolved. The CDR3 totals 12 residues. The V end was cut by 1 base, the J end by 4 bases, with 4 bases between. The germline V gene has CDR1 MDHEN and CDR2 SYDVKM. The CDR3 DNA is TGTGCCAGCAGTTTATCGGGAGAGACCCAGTACTTC. Protein: CASSLSGETQYF.

This clone occurred a few times. The gene calls are TRBV6-6 and TRBJ2-7; weak D call: TRBD1 (6 bases). Trimming removed 7 bases from V and 2 bases from J, with 15 bases in between. Per germline, CDR1 MNHNY and CDR2 SVGAGI (reference sequence). CDR3 length equals 14 residues. The CDR3 protein is CASMGTGSAYEQYF. CDR3 bases: TGTGCCAGCATGGGAACAGGGTCGGCCTACGAGCAGTACTTC.

The gene calls are TRBV2 and TRBJ2-4; D gene uncertain. The length of the CDR3 is 11 residues. The germline V gene has CDR1 SNHLY and CDR2 FYNNEI. Trimming pared 5 bases from V and 5 bases from J, leaving 4 bases between. The chain's CDR3 is CASSTENIQYF. In DNA form, the CDR3 reads TGTGCCAGCAGTACAGAAAACATTCAGTACTTC.

This clone has only a few counts. The chain links TRBV12-5 to TRBJ2-1; D call uncertain. The CDR3 is 14 amino acids. Trimming removed 8 bases from V and 7 bases from J, with 18 bases in between. Germline V gene data show CDR1 as LGHNT and CDR2 as FRNRAP. The CDR3 region has the DNA TGTGCTAGTTCCGGCGAAACGGGCACGAATGAGCAGTTCTTC. Protein sequence: CASSGETGTNEQFF.

This chain connects TRBV5-1 to TRBJ2-7; D gene ambiguous. This CDR3 contains 13 residues. CDR1 and CDR2 (germline): SGHRS, YFSETQ. V was cut by 0 bases and J by 2 bases, with 6 bases left in between. CDR3 in DNA: TGCGCCAGCAGCTTGGGAGAGGCCTACGAGCAGTACTTC. Protein sequence: CASSLGEAYEQYF.